This T cell receptor beta chain appears in the sequencing data of a study of naive and memory T cell subsets. The CDR3 is 14 amino acids. Trimming took off 3 bases at V and 4 bases at J, with 12 bases between the two ends. CDR1 and CDR2 from the germline V gene are MGHDK and SYGVNS. In its sample, this clonotype was seen a few times. TCR cDNA received a 3' ligated oligonucleotide that carried a UMI. Ligated cDNA underwent four rounds of PCR with nested alpha and beta constant region primers and SP2. TCRdb re-derived calls from the 5' RACE reads in MiXCR, one entry per CDR3 protein. Altogether 50,000 to 65,000 distinct CDR3 sequences are present, more than 7.5% being singletons, with the ten largest covering approximately 9.7%.

This chain uses TRBV25-1 with TRBJ2-5; TRBD1 is a possible D gene (5 bases). This sequence originates from a female donor in good health. This CDR3 reads CASSDRQGLETQYF. The CDR3 DNA is TGTGCCAGCAGTGATCGGCAGGGCCTAGAGACCCAGTACTTC.